Below, 31 T cell receptor beta chains from the same sample are listed, as sequenced in a study of cytomegalovirus exposure and HLA in healthy donors. 13 Jbeta primers and 60 Vbeta primers were used for the PCR. Clones were read by immunoSEQ multiplex PCR, and TCRdb kept only the in-frame ones, dropping some. The table includes hundreds of thousands of clones, roughly 82% detected once. Specimen: PBMCs. Source of these receptors: a man aged 35-49 years in good health and CMV-seropositive.

The rearrangement links TRBV28 to TRBJ1-5; maybe TRBD1 (5 bases). CDR3 size: 12 residues. V shed 8 bases and J shed 5 bases, with 10 bases lying between them. Per germline, CDR1 MDHEN and CDR2 SYDVKM. CDR3: CASGQGHQPQHF. CDR3 DNA sequence: TGTGCCAGCGGTCAGGGCCATCAGCCCCAGCATTTT.

This clone has more than one count but fewer than ten. This CDR3 is CASSLQGGNEKLFF. The CDR3 nucleotides are TGTGCCAGCAGCTTACAGGGAGGAAATGAAAAACTGTTTTTT. This sequence joins TRBV7-9 and TRBJ1-4; maybe TRBD1 (5 bases). Looked up from germline, CDR1 is SEHNR and CDR2 is FQNEAQ (reference sequence). The CDR3 spans 14 residues. The V and J ends lost 2 bases and 5 bases respectively, with 9 bases between them.

The chain's CDR3 is CASSTSTGLGNTIYF. The CDR3, as DNA: TGCGCCAGCAGCACCTCGACAGGGCTAGGAAACACCATATATTTT. The chain links TRBV4-1 to TRBJ1-3; TRBD1 matches at 7 bases. The germline V gene has CDR1 MGHRA and CDR2 YSYEKL. The CDR3 totals 15 residues. Losses at the gene ends were 5 bases for V and 4 bases for J; bases not matched to a gene: 8.

The J gene is TRBJ1-1, the V gene TRBV6-5, with 7 bases that match TRBD1. Looked up from germline, CDR1 is MNHEY and CDR2 is SVGAGI. The V segment lost 2 bases and the J segment 0 bases; nucleotides outside the gene matches: 3. The CDR3 is 15 amino acids. The CDR3 nucleotides read TGTGCCAGCAGTTACGGGGGGACAGTGAACACTGAAGCTTTCTTT. This translates into CASSYGGTVNTEAFF.

The rearrangement links TRBV7-9 to TRBJ1-2; D is uncertain. The CDR3 has 14 amino acids. Germline CDR1 and CDR2: SEHNR and FQNEAQ (reference sequence). Trimming took 1 base from V and 8 from J, leaving 14 bases between them. CDR3 region: CASSLDEGWWGYTF. The CDR3 nucleotides read TGTGCCAGCAGCTTAGATGAGGGCTGGTGGGGCTACACCTTC.

V gene TRBV18 combines with J gene TRBJ1-1; TRBD1 matches at 9 bases. Per the germline V gene, CDR1 is KGHSH and CDR2 is LQKENI. The V and J ends lost 5 bases and 4 bases, in that order; junction bases with no gene match: 11. The CDR3 spans 16 residues. The CDR3 bases are TGTGCCAGCTCAACAAACAACAGGGGGCCGAGCACTGAAGCTTTCTTT. This sequence encodes CASSTNNRGPSTEAFF.

This chain connects TRBV2 to TRBJ2-3; 9 positions match TRBD1. Germline values: CDR1 SNHLY, CDR2 FYNNEI. There are 17 residues in the CDR3. Trimming cost V 4 bases and J 1 base; bases outside gene matches: 9. CDR3 nucleotide sequence: TGTGCCAGCAGTGGGGACAGGGCCCGCCCGGGCACAGATACGCAGTATTTT. It codes for CASSGDRARPGTDTQYF.

V gene TRBV5-8 combines with J gene TRBJ2-7; 7 bases fit TRBD2. Germline assignment: CDR1 SGHTS and CDR2 YDEGEE. CDR3 length: 16 amino acids. V shed 2 bases, J shed 3 bases, and the junction held 11 bases outside the gene matches. The CDR3 DNA reads as TGTGCCAGCAGCTTCGACGGGGGGTTACCGGGCTACGAGCAGTACGTC. Translating gives CASSFDGGLPGYEQYV.

The chain couples TRBV30 to TRBJ1-1; weak D call: TRBD1 (5 bases). Germline V gene sequence: CDR1 GTSNPN, CDR2 SVGIG (reference sequence). V was clipped by 5 bases and J by 1 base, with 8 bases between them. The CDR3 runs to 12 residues. CDR3 nucleotides: TGTGCCTGGGGGGGGAGGAACACTGAAGCTTTCTTT. Protein: CAWGGRNTEAFF.

The chain couples TRBV19 to TRBJ2-7; 11 positions match TRBD2. V shed 7 bases and J 6 bases; nucleotides not matched to a gene: 8. The CDR3 is 14 residues long. CDR1 and CDR2 (germline): LNHDA, SQIVND (reference sequence). The CDR3 here is CASIMASGRREQYF. The CDR3 coding sequence is TGTGCCAGTATAATGGCTAGCGGGAGGCGCGAGCAGTACTTC.

The V call is TRBV5-6, the J call TRBJ2-5; D is uncertain. V dropped 0 bases and J dropped 4 bases, with 10 bases sitting between them. The CDR3 length is 14 residues. CDR1 is SGHDT, CDR2 YYEEEE, per germline. CDR3 coding DNA: TGTGCCAGCAGCTTGGACCAGGTGGGAGAGACCCAGTACTTC. Residues: CASSLDQVGETQYF.

This clone has a single count. V is TRBV13 and J is TRBJ2-7, with TRBD2 as a possible D gene (5 bases). The CDR3 sequence is 13 residues long. CDR1 and CDR2 from the germline V gene are PRHDT and FYEKMQ (reference sequence). With 2 bases removed from V and 1 base from J, the gap between germline ends came to 6 bases. The CDR3: CASSLQRSYEQYV. The CDR3 coding sequence is TGTGCCAGCAGCTTACAGCGGTCCTACGAGCAGTACGTC.

The chain employs TRBV5-1 and TRBJ2-3, with TRBD2 matching over 8 bases. In germline, CDR1 is SGHRS, CDR2 YFSETQ. This CDR3 is 16 amino acids long. The V segment lost 4 bases and the J segment 0 bases; nucleotides outside the gene matches: 7. CDR3 sequence (DNA): TGCGCCAGCAGCCCGGGGGGGGCGACTAGCACAGATACGCAGTATTTT. Protein: CASSPGGATSTDTQYF.

V is TRBV5-1 and J is TRBJ2-7; 10 nucleotides line up with TRBD2. This CDR3 region has 17 residues. The V gene end was trimmed by 1 base and the J gene end by 3 bases; junction bases not matched to a gene: 10. In germline, CDR1 is SGHRS, CDR2 YFSETQ. CDR3 bases: TGCGCCAGCAGCTTGCCAGCGGGAGGGTCCCCTCTCTACGAGCAGTACTTC. Translating it yields CASSLPAGGSPLYEQYF.

The CDR3 here is CASSLIAGGGTDTQYF. The CDR3 region has the DNA TGTGCCAGCAGCCTTATAGCGGGAGGAGGAACAGATACGCAGTATTTT. The chain employs TRBV7-3 and TRBJ2-3; 10 bases align to TRBD2. The germline CDR1 and CDR2 sequences are SGHTA and FQGTGA. V lost 5 bases to trimming and J lost 3 bases; unmatched junction nucleotides: 8. The CDR3 extends over 16 amino acids.

This clone has only one observation. The CDR3 reads CASSLTASGANVLTF. The CDR3 region has the DNA TGTGCCAGCAGCTTGACAGCTTCTGGGGCCAACGTCCTGACTTTC. This chain links TRBV7-6 with TRBJ2-6, with D perhaps matching TRBD1 (5 bases). The CDR3 extends over 15 amino acids. The germline gives CDR1 SGHVS, CDR2 FNYEAQ. V lost 3 bases to trimming and J lost 1 base, with 7 bases between them.

Of note for this clone: One end of the junction varies from germline; a read error may be responsible. The chain employs TRBV5-1 and TRBJ1-1, with D possibly being TRBD1 (5 bases). The CDR3 loop spans 14 amino acids. Germline values: CDR1 SGHRS, CDR2 YFSETQ. The DNA for the CDR3 is TGCGCCAGCAGCTTGGCGGGGGTGAAGACTGAAGCTTTCTTT. Residues: CASSLAGVKTEAFF.

This chain joins TRBV11-2 and TRBJ1-1, with a possible D match to TRBD1 (6 bases). The CDR3 sequence is 12 residues long. Germline lookup yields CDR1 SGHAT and CDR2 FQNNGV. V was clipped by 4 bases and J by 7 bases, with 10 bases between them. The CDR3 nucleotides read TGTGCCAGCAGCTCCCTGACAGGTGAAGCTTTCTTT. Its protein product is CASSSLTGEAFF.

The chain recombines TRBV7-3 with TRBJ2-1; TRBD2 aligns across 11 bases. Germline V gene lookup returns CDR1 SGHTA and CDR2 FQGTGA. The CDR3 length is 16 residues. V shed 5 bases and J 9 bases; nucleotides not matched to a gene: 12. Here the CDR3 DNA reads TGTGCCAGCAGCGACTACGCCGGGACTAGCGGAGCTGAGCAGTTCTTC. It yields the protein CASSDYAGTSGAEQFF. The full variable domain, its missing parts supplied by reference TRBV7-3 and TRBJ2-1, is GAGVSQTPSNKVTEKGKYVELRCDPISGHTALYWYRQSLGQGPEFLIYFQGTGAADDSGLPNDRFFAVRPEGSVSTLKIQRTERGDSAVYLCASSDYAGTSGAEQFFGPGTRLTVL.

The chain carries TRBV6-6 and TRBJ2-1; a possible D gene is TRBD2 (5 bases). The CDR3 extends over 15 amino acids. V was pared by 1 base and J by 2 bases, with 9 bases between. Germline values: CDR1 MNHNY, CDR2 SVGAGI (reference sequence). CDR3 nucleotides: TGTGCCAGCAGTTACTTGGGGAGCACCTACAATGAGCAGTTCTTC. Its protein is CASSYLGSTYNEQFF.

DNA for the CDR3: TGTGCCAGCAGTCCCGACAGGGGTAATCAGCCCCAGCATTTT. The encoded protein is CASSPDRGNQPQHF. The J gene is TRBJ1-5, the V gene TRBV27; TRBD1 agrees at 8 bases. The CDR3 loop spans 14 amino acids. After removal of 5 bases from V and 4 bases from J, the junction contained 4 bases not matched to a gene. The germline V gene has CDR1 MNHEY and CDR2 SMNVEV (reference sequence).

J is TRBJ2-7 and V is TRBV19; D perhaps matches TRBD1 (5 bases). V was trimmed by 4 bases and J by 5 bases, leaving 12 bases between them. The germline CDR1 and CDR2 sequences are LNHDA and SQIVND (reference sequence). This CDR3 region has 13 residues. The CDR3 region is CASSTQGINEQYF. Here the CDR3 DNA reads TGTGCCAGTAGTACCCAGGGTATCAACGAGCAGTACTTC. Based on the CDR3 plus reference TRBV19 and TRBJ2-7, the full variable domain is DGGITQSPKYLFRKEGQNVTLSCEQNLNHDAMYWYRQDPGQGLRLIYYSQIVNDFQKGDIAEGYSVSREKKESFPLTVTSAQKNPTAFYLCASSTQGINEQYFGPGTRLTVT.

This sequence joins TRBV7-9 and TRBJ2-1, with 7 nucleotides matching TRBD2. Germline lookup yields CDR1 SEHNR and CDR2 FQNEAQ (reference sequence). V trimming: 1 base; J trimming: 5 bases; junction bases outside the gene matches: 5. The CDR3 contains 15 residues. Here the CDR3 DNA reads TGTGCCAGCAGCTTAGGGACTAGTGACCACAATGAGCAGTTCTTC. Protein: CASSLGTSDHNEQFF.

The V gene is TRBV10-1, the J gene TRBJ2-7; D might be TRBD1 (5 bases). The CDR3 length is 16 residues. Germline V lookup: CDR1 WNHNN, CDR2 SYGVQD (reference sequence). V was pared by 0 bases and J by 2 bases, with 14 bases between. DNA for the CDR3: TGCGCCAGCAGTGAGTCCCGACAGAAAAAGGCCTACGAGCAGTACTTC. Protein: CASSESRQKKAYEQYF.

This clone was seen only once. This chain joins TRBV30 and TRBJ2-1, with TRBD2 identical over 9 bases. Trimming at V came to 2 bases and at J to 10 bases, leaving 3 bases not matched to a gene. This CDR3 spans 12 amino acids. Germline V gene data show CDR1 as GTSNPN and CDR2 as SVGIG (reference sequence). CDR3 nucleotides: TGTGCCTGGAGTTGGGCGGGAGGGGAGCAGTTCTTC. Its protein product is CAWSWAGGEQFF.

This chain joins TRBV13 and TRBJ2-1; 10 nucleotides agree with TRBD2. Germline trimming cut 2 bases from V and 5 bases from J; bases unmatched to any gene: 3. The CDR3 length is 15 residues. The germline CDR1 and CDR2 sequences are PRHDT and FYEKMQ (reference sequence). The CDR3 nucleotides read TGTGCCAGCAGCTTAATCGGACTAGCGGACAATGAGCAGTTCTTC. It codes for CASSLIGLADNEQFF.

The chain uses TRBV12-5 and TRBJ1-5, with D possibly TRBD1 on 5 matching bases. Germline CDR1 is LGHNT and CDR2 is FRNRAP. The CDR3 contains 16 residues. Trimming cost V 0 bases and J 5 bases, with 14 bases left between them. CDR3 nucleotides: TGTGCTAGTGGTTTGGTACGGGGGGAGGGTTATCAGCCCCAGCATTTT. Translated: CASGLVRGEGYQPQHF.

The gene calls are TRBV7-9 and TRBJ1-2, with TRBD1 matching 9 bases. Germline V gene data show CDR1 as SEHNR and CDR2 as FQNEAQ (reference sequence). V trimming: 3 bases; J trimming: 5 bases; junction bases outside the gene matches: 4. The CDR3 is 14 residues long. The CDR3 nucleotides read TGTGCCAGCAGCTTCGGGACAGGGACATATGGCTACACCTTC. Translation: CASSFGTGTYGYTF. Full variable domain (rest looked up from reference TRBV7-9 and TRBJ1-2): DTGVSQNPRHKITKRGQNVTFRCDPISEHNRLYWYRQTLGQGPEFLTYFQNEAQLEKSRLLSDRFSAERPKGSFSTLEIQRTEQGDSAMYLCASSFGTGTYGYTFGSGTRLTVV.

The gene calls are TRBV5-6 and TRBJ2-5; D is ambiguous. The assigned J gene may be wrong: the sequence end matches TRBJ2-7 better. The germline V gene has CDR1 SGHDT and CDR2 YYEEEE. The CDR3 contains 15 residues. Here the CDR3 reads CASSLEVQLGHEQYF. In nucleotides, the CDR3 is TGTGCCAGCAGCTTGGAAGTCCAGCTTGGGCACGAGCAGTACTTC.

This chain uses TRBV7-9 with TRBJ2-3; D is perhaps TRBD2 (5 bases). From germline, CDR1 is SEHNR and CDR2 FQNEAQ (reference sequence). The V and J ends lost 3 bases and 3 bases respectively, with 13 bases between them. This CDR3 comprises 15 residues. The CDR3 DNA reads TGTGCCAGCAGCTTGGGAGAGGGTGTTACAGATACGCAGTATTTT. Translating it yields CASSLGEGVTDTQYF. The full variable domain, completed using reference TRBV7-9 and TRBJ2-3, is DTGVSQNPRHKITKRGQNVTFRCDPISEHNRLYWYRQTLGQGPEFLTYFQNEAQLEKSRLLSDRFSAERPKGSFSTLEIQRTEQGDSAMYLCASSLGEGVTDTQYFGPGTRLTVL.

The rearrangement joins TRBV2 to TRBJ2-1; 7 bases map to TRBD2. Per germline, CDR1 SNHLY and CDR2 FYNNEI. V shed 7 bases, J shed 4 bases, and the junction held 7 bases outside the gene matches. The CDR3 extends over 14 amino acids. CDR3 nucleotides: TGTGCCAGCAACATAGGCGGGAGTTACAATGAGCAGTTCTTC. Its translation: CASNIGGSYNEQFF.